This passage covers 27 T cell receptor beta chains from one sample sequenced in a study of CD8 T cells in ankylosing spondylitis. TCRdb recomputed calls from the 5' RACE reads with MiXCR, one row per CDR3 protein. The sample holds roughly 300,000 distinct CDR3 sequences, 8% seen once. Their antigens are not known. Study outcomes and limitations: Ankylosing spondylitis blood appeared to be characterized by a TCR beta motif of several highly homologous variants.

Specimen: blood, either unsorted or a sorted T cell fraction (not recorded which). All receptors derive from a male donor with ankylosing spondylitis.

This clonotype was seen more than once but under ten times. The V and J genes are TRBV12-3 or TRBV12-4 and TRBJ1-3; TRBD1 matches 9 bases. The ends lost 7 bases at V and 4 bases at J; junction bases unmatched: 5. This CDR3 region has 14 residues. CDR3 DNA sequence: TGTGCCAGCACCCTTGGGACAGGGGGAAACACCATATATTTT. Protein sequence: CASTLGTGGNTIYF.

The J gene is TRBJ2-1, the V gene TRBV12-3 or TRBV12-4, with D hard to call. V lost 1 base, J lost 6 bases, and 10 bases lay in between. The CDR3 runs to 14 residues. CDR3 DNA: TGTGCCAGCAGTTTAGGACCGGCGGTCAATGAGCAGTTCTTC. Protein: CASSLGPAVNEQFF.

The rearrangement joins TRBV28 to TRBJ2-1; D unclear. There are 13 residues in the CDR3. V gave up 5 bases and J gave up 9 bases, with 14 bases separating them. Per germline, CDR1 MDHEN and CDR2 SYDVKM. The CDR3 loop is CASSNRASREQFF. CDR3 nucleotides: TGTGCCAGCAGTAACCGGGCTTCGCGTGAGCAGTTCTTC.

This clonotype was picked up a small number of times. This CDR3 reads CASSLVAGLLVYEQFF. The CDR3 DNA reads as TGTGCCAGCAGCTTAGTGGCTGGACTCTTAGTCTATGAGCAGTTCTTC. This chain joins TRBV7-2 and TRBJ2-1, with D possibly TRBD2 on 5 matching bases. Germline V gene lookup returns CDR1 SGHTA and CDR2 FQGNSA. V was shortened by 1 base and J by 8 bases, with 18 bases between the two germline ends. This CDR3 comprises 16 residues.

The chain combines TRBV11-2 with TRBJ2-2; D might be TRBD1 (5 bases). The CDR3 totals 19 residues. In germline, CDR1 is SGHAT, CDR2 FQNNGV. Deletions cut 5 bases from V and 3 bases from J, with 25 bases between. The CDR3 DNA reads as TGTGCCAGCAGCCATCCTCGCCGCATATGGGGCAGGGACACCGGGGAGCTGTTTTTT. Translating gives CASSHPRRIWGRDTGELFF.

The CDR3 nucleotides read TGTGCCAGCAGCTTAGGGGTTACGGGGGAGGGTACGCAGTATTTT. Translated, it gives CASSLGVTGEGTQYF. The genes are TRBV7-8 and TRBJ2-3; 7 bases align to TRBD2. The CDR3 covers 15 residues. Germline V CDR1 and CDR2: SGHVS, FQNEAQ. With 1 base clipped from V and 8 bases from J, the junction kept 9 bases outside the gene matches.

This clonotype was seen ten or more times. V gene TRBV7-3 combines with J gene TRBJ1-1, with D possibly matching TRBD1 (5 bases). Germline-derived CDR1 and CDR2 are SGHTA and FQGTGA. CDR3 size: 14 residues. The germline V and J ends were trimmed by 6 bases and 1 base, with 12 bases remaining between them. In nucleotides, the CDR3 is TGTGCCAGCAGGCGGGACGGGTGGAACACTGAAGCTTTCTTT. Encoded protein: CASRRDGWNTEAFF.

This clonotype was counted many times. V and J are TRBV5-1 and TRBJ1-1, with D possibly TRBD1 on 5 matching bases. The CDR3 extends over 15 amino acids. Germline V CDR1 and CDR2: SGHRS, YFSETQ. Trimming stripped 0 bases from V and 1 base from J, with 10 bases between. CDR3 sequence reads: CASSLGQGGNTEAFF. CDR3 nucleotide sequence: TGCGCCAGCAGCTTGGGGCAGGGAGGGAACACTGAAGCTTTCTTT. Combining the CDR3 with reference TRBV5-1 and TRBJ1-1 gives the whole variable domain KAGVTQTPRYLIKTRGQQVTLSCSPISGHRSVSWYQQTPGQGLQFLFEYFSETQRNKGNFPGRFSGRQFSNSRSEMNVSTLELGDSALYLCASSLGQGGNTEAFFGQGTRLTVV.

The chain has TRBV5-1 and TRBJ2-2; a weak D match, TRBD2 (5 bases). CDR1 is SGHRS, CDR2 YFSETQ, per germline. The CDR3 covers 14 residues. V shed 5 bases and J shed 0 bases, with 8 bases lying between them. The CDR3 here is CASRLATNTGELFF. As DNA, the CDR3 is TGCGCCAGCAGATTAGCGACGAACACCGGGGAGCTGTTTTTT.

This clonotype was seen more than once but under ten times. A single base separates this from a much larger clone, so it may be a read error. In DNA, the CDR3 is TGTGTCAGCAGCCAAGGCGTCGGGACAGAGATTCAGCCCCAGCATTTT. Residues: CVSSQGVGTEIQPQHF. The gene calls are TRBV3-1 and TRBJ1-5; TRBD1 agrees at 7 bases. CDR1 is LGHDT and CDR2 is YNNKEL in the germline V gene (reference sequence). CDR3 length equals 16 residues.

This clonotype was seen a handful of times. The rearrangement links TRBV20-1 to TRBJ2-4, with D tentatively TRBD2 (5 bases). Germline-derived CDR1 and CDR2 are DFQATT and SNEGSKA (reference sequence). CDR3 length: 14 residues. V was cut by 0 bases and J by 9 bases, with 15 bases left in between. The CDR3 is CSARDLRTHAIQYF. The CDR3 DNA reads as TGCAGTGCTAGAGATCTAAGGACTCACGCCATTCAGTACTTC.

In the case of this clonotype: At one end the junction does not follow the germline gene, possibly because of a read error. This sequence joins TRBV7-9 and TRBJ2-1; D tentatively reads TRBD1 or TRBD2 (5 bases each). The V gene's germline CDR1 is SEHNR and CDR2 FQNEAQ (reference sequence). This CDR3 spans 16 amino acids. CDR3 nucleotide sequence: TGTGCCAGCAGCTTGATAGGGACCATTAGTAACAATGAGCGGTTCTTC. Its protein is CASSLIGTISNNERFF.

This clonotype was seen once. J is TRBJ2-7 and V is TRBV20-1, with 8 bases lining up with TRBD2. The CDR3 spans 16 residues. Germline V gene data show CDR1 as DFQATT and CDR2 as SNEGSKA (reference sequence). Trimming cost V 1 base and J 4 bases; bases outside gene matches: 12. DNA for the CDR3: TGCAGTGCTAGAGGACCCACTAGCGGATCGCTATACGAGCAGTACTTC. This gives the protein CSARGPTSGSLYEQYF.

There are a few counts of this clonotype. This chain links TRBV20-1 with TRBJ2-1; 11 bases fit TRBD2. V lost 6 bases, J lost 4 bases, and 5 bases stayed unmatched. CDR1 is DFQATT, CDR2 SNEGSKA, per germline (reference sequence). This CDR3 comprises 14 residues. The CDR3 protein is CSAETSGKYNEQFF. For the CDR3, the DNA is TGCAGTGCCGAGACTAGCGGGAAATACAATGAGCAGTTCTTC.

This clonotype was recorded many times. The rearrangement uses TRBV5-1 and TRBJ1-6; 8 bases map to TRBD1. J was trimmed by 7 bases and V by 0 bases; bases with no gene match: 12. Germline V gene lookup returns CDR1 SGHRS and CDR2 YFSETQ. The CDR3 loop spans 18 amino acids. In nucleotides, the CDR3 is TGCGCCAGCAGCTTGGCGCAGGACAGGGCGAGGGGGAATTCACCCCTCCACTTT. Protein sequence: CASSLAQDRARGNSPLHF. The variable domain in full, with the rest retrieved from reference TRBV5-1 and TRBJ1-6, is KAGVTQTPRYLIKTRGQQVTLSCSPISGHRSVSWYQQTPGQGLQFLFEYFSETQRNKGNFPGRFSGRQFSNSRSEMNVSTLELGDSALYLCASSLAQDRARGNSPLHFGNGTRLTVT.

In this sample, this clonotype turned up many times. The rearrangement links TRBV7-3 to TRBJ2-2, with D tentatively TRBD2 (5 bases). The CDR3 loop spans 16 amino acids. V lost 4 bases, J lost 0 bases, and 12 bases lay in between. CDR1 SGHTA and CDR2 FQGTGA come from the germline V gene. The CDR3 sequence: CASSSDFLPNTGELFF. In DNA form, the CDR3 reads TGTGCCAGCAGCTCGGACTTTTTACCGAACACCGGGGAGCTGTTTTTT. Full variable domain (remainder filled in from reference TRBV7-3 and TRBJ2-2): GAGVSQTPSNKVTEKGKYVELRCDPISGHTALYWYRQSLGQGPEFLIYFQGTGAADDSGLPNDRFFAVRPEGSVSTLKIQRTERGDSAVYLCASSSDFLPNTGELFFGEGSRLTVL.

This clonotype appeared many times. This chain joins TRBV7-3 and TRBJ2-1; 7 bases are shared with TRBD1. Germline V CDR1 and CDR2: SGHTA, FQGTGA. This CDR3 spans 16 amino acids. V gave up 1 base and J gave up 4 bases; unmatched junction bases: 7. The CDR3 DNA is TGTGCCAGCAGCTTAAGCGTGGGGACAGATTACAATGAGCAGTTCTTC. Its protein product is CASSLSVGTDYNEQFF.

As to this clonotype: This may stem from a read error, because a much larger clone lies one nucleotide away. The chain employs TRBV2 and TRBJ2-7; 14 nucleotides align to TRBD2. Germline trimming cut 10 bases from V and 3 bases from J; bases unmatched to any gene: 2. Germline assignment: CDR1 SNHLY and CDR2 FYNNEI. The CDR3 loop spans 13 amino acids. The CDR3 DNA is TGTGCCATCGGGACTAGCGGGGGCTACGAGCAGTACTTC. This codes for CAIGTSGGYEQYF.

This clonotype was seen more than once but under ten times. Its ends do not fully match the called genes, so a read error is possible. The chain joins TRBV25-1 to TRBJ2-1; D is undetermined. CDR1 and CDR2 from the germline V gene are MGHDK and SYGVNS. CDR3 length equals 12 residues. The CDR3: CASSGGYGGTKF. DNA for the CDR3: TGTGCCAGCAGTGGGGGTTATGGCGGAACGAAGTTC.

This chain uses TRBV18 with TRBJ2-7, with 7 bases lining up with TRBD1. The CDR3 extends over 19 amino acids. Trimming removed 2 bases from V and 0 bases from J; junction bases left unmatched: 16. CDR1 and CDR2 from the germline V gene are KGHSH and LQKENI. For the CDR3, the DNA is TGTGCCAGCTCACCAGAGGTGAGACAGGGATTAAAAACCTCCTACGAGCAGTACTTC. Translated: CASSPEVRQGLKTSYEQYF. Full variable domain (rest looked up from reference TRBV18 and TRBJ2-7): NAGVMQNPRHLVRRRGQEARLRCSPMKGHSHVYWYRQLPEEGLKFMVYLQKENIIDESGMPKERFSAEFPKEGPSILRIQQVVRGDSAAYFCASSPEVRQGLKTSYEQYFGPGTRLTVT.

This clonotype was seen repeatedly, ten times or more. This chain links TRBV5-1 with TRBJ2-7, with TRBD1 matching 7 bases. The germline V gene has CDR1 SGHRS and CDR2 YFSETQ. J gave up 2 bases and V 4 bases, and 9 bases lay outside the gene matches. The CDR3 loop spans 15 amino acids. CDR3 protein: CASSQRQGPTYEQYF. The CDR3 nucleotides read TGCGCCAGCAGCCAAAGACAGGGTCCTACCTACGAGCAGTACTTC.

This clonotype was counted many times. The chain uses TRBV6-1 and TRBJ2-1, with 12 bases fitting TRBD2. This CDR3 has 14 amino acids. Germline CDR1 MNHNS, CDR2 SASEGT. The ends lost 7 bases at V and 5 bases at J; junction bases unmatched: 3. The CDR3 bases are TGTGCCAGCACTGGACTAGCGGGAAACAATGAGCAGTTCTTC. Translated, it gives CASTGLAGNNEQFF.

This clonotype showed up just a few times. CDR3 in DNA: TGTGCCAGCAGCTTAGGGGGGGACCGGCAGTACTTC. Protein sequence: CASSLGGDRQYF. The chain joins TRBV11-2 to TRBJ2-7, with a weak D call TRBD2 (6 bases). The germline gives CDR1 SGHAT, CDR2 FQNNGV. The CDR3 is made up of 12 amino acids. Trimming took off 1 base at V and 9 bases at J, with 10 bases between the two ends.

There are a few counts of this clonotype. This chain uses TRBV20-1 with TRBJ2-3, with 13 bases aligning to TRBD2. Germline assignment: CDR1 DFQATT and CDR2 SNEGSKA (reference sequence). There are 16 residues in the CDR3. V shed 6 bases, J shed 4 bases, and the junction held 10 bases outside the gene matches. The CDR3 reads CSATGTSGALSDTQYF. CDR3 sequence (DNA): TGCAGTGCAACCGGGACTAGCGGGGCCCTCTCAGATACGCAGTATTTT.

The rearrangement links TRBV12-3 or TRBV12-4 to TRBJ1-4; 11 nucleotides agree with TRBD1. Unmatched junction bases numbered 6, after V lost 7 bases and J lost 5 bases. CDR3 length: 15 residues. In DNA form, the CDR3 reads TGTGCCAGCACCTCGCGGGACAGGGGGAATGAAAAACTGTTTTTT. Its translation is CASTSRDRGNEKLFF.

This chain connects TRBV18 to TRBJ2-3; D remains ambiguous. The CDR3 totals 15 residues. From germline, CDR1 is KGHSH and CDR2 LQKENI. V lost 3 bases to trimming and J lost 6 bases, with 16 bases between them. The DNA for the CDR3 is TGTGCCAGCTCACCCGGTGGCCAGAACACGGATACGCAGTATTTT. Protein sequence: CASSPGGQNTDTQYF.

This clonotype has ten or more counts. This sequence joins TRBV4-1 and TRBJ1-5; D remains ambiguous. Germline V CDR1 and CDR2: MGHRA, YSYEKL. V was clipped by 1 base and J by 7 bases, with 11 bases between them. The CDR3 consists of 14 residues. CDR3 sequence: CASSQGQLGQPQHF. CDR3 DNA: TGCGCCAGCAGCCAAGGGCAGCTAGGGCAGCCCCAGCATTTT.